The entry below gives a single T cell receptor beta chain sequence along with its context. Primers: 60 Vbeta forward and 13 Jbeta reverse. Assay: immunoSEQ multiplex PCR; the TCRdb copy retains only in-frame clones and omits some. Of 140,000 to 150,000 clones listed, around 85% are singletons. The germline CDR1 and CDR2 sequences are SGHRS and YFSETQ. CDR3 length equals 17 residues. J lost 1 base, V lost 0 bases, and 6 bases had no gene match. The data originate from a study of cytomegalovirus exposure and HLA in healthy donors. The material sequenced was PBMCs. V gene TRBV5-1 combines with J gene TRBJ2-4; 8 bases are shared with TRBD1. This sequence was found in a woman younger than 45 in good health and CMV-seronegative. CDR3 coding DNA: TGCGCCAGCAGCTTGGCAGCAGGGGGCTCGGCCAAAAACATTCAGTACTTC. This encodes CASSLAAGGSAKNIQYF. The variable domain in full, completed from reference TRBV5-1 and TRBJ2-4, reads KAGVTQTPRYLIKTRGQQVTLSCSPISGHRSVSWYQQTPGQGLQFLFEYFSETQRNKGNFPGRFSGRQFSNSRSEMNVSTLELGDSALYLCASSLAAGGSAKNIQYFGAGTRLSVL.